Following are 9 T cell receptor beta chains from one sample sequenced in a study of shared clonotypes between healthy human individuals (dated by TCRdb to 2018 to 2021). CD8 naive samples were obtained by positive selection for CCR7 among CD45RO-negative cells, yielding a CD45RA+CCR7+ population from which TemRA cells were excluded. Receptor libraries were prepared by the immunoSEQ multiplex PCR assay. The table was pulled from immuneACCESS by TCRdb, which kept in-frame rearrangements only. Such tables lose some clones; where checked, under half of the loss comes from unresolved V genes, and the rest has no known cause. The sample profile shows about 680,000 clones; under 95% of them were found once. 20% to 25% of the sample rests with the top ten. Sequencing was done on a sample of naive CD8+ T cells sorted from blood. The cell subset or site label for this specimen denotes: CD45RA+CCR7+. The receptors come from a man aged 25 to 40 in good health.

J is TRBJ2-5 and V is TRBV7-6; D gene ambiguous. The germline V gene encodes CDR1 SGHVS and CDR2 FNYEAQ. V lost 5 bases and J lost 1, with 8 bases in between. CDR3 length: 13 amino acids. The CDR3 reads CASSHGTQETQYF. The DNA for the CDR3 is TGTGCCAGCAGCCATGGAACCCAAGAGACCCAGTACTTC.

The chain carries TRBV27 and TRBJ2-3, with 13 bases matching TRBD2. Germline V lookup: CDR1 MNHEY, CDR2 SMNVEV (reference sequence). The ends lost 8 bases at V and 0 bases at J; junction bases unmatched: 2. The CDR3 sequence is 15 residues long. The CDR3 sequence is CASGTSGVSTDTQYF. The DNA for the CDR3 is TGTGCCAGCGGGACTAGCGGGGTTAGCACAGATACGCAGTATTTT.

This sequence joins TRBV19 and TRBJ2-2, with 15 bases matching TRBD2. The germline CDR1 and CDR2 sequences are LNHDA and SQIVND (reference sequence). Losses at the gene ends were 7 bases for V and 6 bases for J; bases not matched to a gene: 15. The CDR3 covers 19 residues. The CDR3 DNA follows: TGTGCCAGTATAGGGCCTGGAAGGACTAGCGGGAGGGCCCCCGGGGAGCTGTTTTTT. Protein sequence: CASIGPGRTSGRAPGELFF.

The chain employs TRBV7-8 and TRBJ2-3, with 9 bases that match TRBD2. The V gene's germline CDR1 is SGHVS and CDR2 FQNEAQ. Unmatched junction bases numbered 10, after V lost 1 base and J lost 8 bases. The CDR3 contains 16 residues. CDR3 nucleotides: TGTGCCAGCAGCTTAGGACTAGCGGAGCCCCTCGGTACGCAGTATTTT. It translates to CASSLGLAEPLGTQYF. The full variable domain, in which reference TRBV7-8 and TRBJ2-3 provide the parts outside the CDR3, is GAGVSQSPRYKVAKRGQDVALRCDPISGHVSLFWYQQALGQGPEFLTYFQNEAQLDKSGLPSDRFFAERPEGSVSTLKIQRTQQEDSAVYLCASSLGLAEPLGTQYFGPGTRLTVL.

This chain uses TRBV7-8 with TRBJ2-1; 9 nucleotides align to TRBD2. The V gene end was trimmed by 2 bases and the J gene end by 4 bases; junction bases not matched to a gene: 6. The CDR3 has 16 residues. Looked up from germline, CDR1 is SGHVS and CDR2 is FQNEAQ. CDR3 protein: CASSLTRTSEYNEQFF. In nucleotides, the CDR3 is TGTGCCAGCAGCTTAACTCGGACTAGCGAGTACAATGAGCAGTTCTTC.

This chain joins TRBV5-1 and TRBJ2-7; no clear D gene. CDR3 length: 14 amino acids. Germline CDR1 and CDR2: SGHRS and YFSETQ. With 0 bases removed from V and 1 base from J, the gap between germline ends came to 8 bases. This CDR3 reads CASSLEPASYEQYF. The DNA of the CDR3 is TGCGCCAGCAGCTTGGAACCTGCTTCCTACGAGCAGTACTTC.

CDR3 coding DNA: TGTGCCAGCTCATTGCCTAGCGGGAGAATAAACACCGGGGAGCTGTTTTTT. Amino acid sequence: CASSLPSGRINTGELFF. The chain links TRBV18 to TRBJ2-2; 10 nucleotides match TRBD2. In germline, CDR1 is KGHSH, CDR2 LQKENI. CDR3 length: 17 amino acids. Losses at the gene ends were 5 bases for V and 2 bases for J; bases not matched to a gene: 8. Full variable domain (missing parts from reference TRBV18 and TRBJ2-2): NAGVMQNPRHLVRRRGQEARLRCSPMKGHSHVYWYRQLPEEGLKFMVYLQKENIIDESGMPKERFSAEFPKEGPSILRIQQVVRGDSAAYFCASSLPSGRINTGELFFGEGSRLTVL.

The chain is built from TRBV7-2 and TRBJ1-2; D gene unclear. The CDR3 runs to 13 residues. Germline loops: CDR1 SGHTA, CDR2 FQGNSA. Trimming took off 4 bases at V and 0 bases at J, with 6 bases between the two ends. The chain's CDR3 is CASSSDPNYGYTF. The DNA of the CDR3 is TGTGCCAGCAGCTCGGACCCTAACTATGGCTACACCTTC.

On this clone: Other DNA sequences in the sample encode the same CDR3. The chain recombines TRBV19 with TRBJ2-1, with 9 positions matching TRBD2. This CDR3 has 15 amino acids. V was clipped by 2 bases and J by 4 bases; unmatched bases: 3. Germline CDR1 and CDR2: LNHDA and SQIVND (reference sequence). CDR3: CASSILAGEYNEQFF. Written as DNA, the CDR3 is TGTGCCAGTAGTATATTAGCGGGGGAATACAATGAGCAGTTCTTC. Looking up the rest from reference TRBV19 and TRBJ2-1 gives the full variable domain: DGGITQSPKYLFRKEGQNVTLSCEQNLNHDAMYWYRQDPGQGLRLIYYSQIVNDFQKGDIAEGYSVSREKKESFPLTVTSAQKNPTAFYLCASSILAGEYNEQFFGPGTRLTVL.